This entry features one T cell receptor beta chain sequence. Its specificity is unknown. The germline V gene has CDR1 SNHLY and CDR2 FYNNEI. After removal of 0 bases from V and 8 bases from J, the junction contained 1 base not matched to a gene. The CDR3 totals 15 residues. The sample is drawn from a study of T cell responses to AZD1222 COVID-19 vaccine. General study points: Distributed over spike, vaccine-associated CD4 TCRs predominated at 160-218 and 743-854. Repertoires in all cases were sampled only once the peak T cell response had passed.

Repertoires were generated with immunoSEQ multiplex PCR, while TCRdb's copy carries only in-frame clones and drops some. This sample has about 100,000 clones, with approximately 91% found just once. The receptor was derived from an adult in good health. This specimen consisted of peripheral blood, obtained on day 0 of AZD1222 vaccination. V usage is TRBV2 and J usage is TRBJ1-6; 10 bases fit TRBD1. The CDR3 DNA reads TGTGCCAGCAGTGAAGCAGGACAGGGGGATTCACCCCTCCACTTT. This gives the protein CASSEAGQGDSPLHF.